This T cell receptor beta chain was identified in a study of human T cells and chemical hapten exposure. Study at large: Sensitization was performed using 2% DPC on a 2 cm by 2 cm upper inner arm skin site.

This clonotype was detected a few times. The antigen is unknown. Overall study results and limits: High-frequency TCRs, those above 1 in 1000, stayed the same after DPC sensitization. Positive correlation was observed between PT1 expanded TCR counts and patch test score.

Germline values: CDR1 SGHRS, CDR2 YFSETQ. This CDR3 has 18 residues. V was clipped by 0 bases and J by 0 bases, with 13 bases between them. Time point: pre-sensitization, week 0. Treatment given: therapeutic diphenylcyclopropenone sensitization with weekly scalp DPC. During construction of the library, unique molecular identifiers were attached to individual cDNA molecules for quantitative, reproducible TCR counting. TCRdb redid the calling of the RACE reads with MiXCR, one entry per CDR3 protein. The sample consists of more than 300,000 distinct CDR3 sequences, 4% to 6% of them appearing once. The sequence was obtained from a woman aged 45-59 years with alopecia areata. Some clones in this sample may be carry-over from other donors' samples. J is TRBJ2-6 and V is TRBV5-1; perhaps D is TRBD1 or TRBD2 (5 bases each). The source was whole blood, collected in connection with sensitization to the hapten diphenylcyclopropenone (DPC). Here the CDR3 reads CASSLGGARLSGANVLTF. The CDR3 region has the DNA TGCGCCAGCAGCTTGGGAGGGGCTAGACTCTCTGGGGCCAACGTCCTGACTTTC.